The 23 T cell receptor beta chains below were found in one sample sequenced in a study of blood T cells in healthy people across ages. A J-beta primer mix and a sample-barcoded 5' primer were used in a second PCR of roughly 6 to 11 cycles. Each CDR3 protein gets one entry after TCRdb re-called the 5' RACE reads with MiXCR. The sample holds approximately 1.5 million distinct CDR3 sequences, 42% seen once. Specimen: blood. The receptors were sampled from a woman aged 18-30 years in good health.

This rearrangement joins TRBV7-2 to TRBJ1-1, with D perhaps matching TRBD1 (5 bases). Germline V CDR1 and CDR2: SGHTA, FQGNSA. This CDR3 has 15 residues. Trimming shortened V by 5 bases and J by 0 bases, and 13 bases separated the two germline ends. As DNA, the CDR3 is TGTGCCAGCAGCCCCCCGGGGGTAATGAACACTGAAGCTTTCTTT. Its protein product is CASSPPGVMNTEAFF.

V is TRBV10-3 and J is TRBJ1-1; 8 bases match TRBD1. V lost 2 bases and J lost 8; bases outside the gene matches: 4. This CDR3 contains 13 residues. CDR1 and CDR2 (germline): ENHRY, SYGVKD. CDR3 bases: TGTGCCATCAGTGAGAGACAGGGGAAAGAAGCTTTCTTT. Translated: CAISERQGKEAFF.

In this sample, this clonotype turned up a few times. CDR3 in DNA: TGTGCCAGCAGCCCAGCAGACAGGGGGTTGACCTACGAGCAGTACTTC. The encoded protein is CASSPADRGLTYEQYF. V is TRBV7-2 and J is TRBJ2-7; TRBD1 aligns across 9 bases. Germline V lookup: CDR1 SGHTA, CDR2 FQGNSA. This CDR3 region has 16 residues. Trimming removed 5 bases from V and 2 bases from J; junction bases left unmatched: 10.

The chain joins TRBV6-1 to TRBJ1-2, with TRBD1 identical over 7 bases. CDR3 size: 14 residues. The germline V gene encodes CDR1 MNHNS and CDR2 SASEGT. V trimming: 5 bases; J trimming: 5 bases; junction bases outside the gene matches: 8. CDR3: CASSFRQGSYGYTF. The CDR3 bases are TGTGCCAGCAGTTTCCGACAGGGTTCGTATGGCTACACCTTC.

The genes are TRBV29-1 and TRBJ1-2; TRBD1 is a possible D gene (5 bases). The CDR3 contains 14 residues. Germline assignment: CDR1 SQVTM and CDR2 ANQGSEA. V lost 6 bases and J lost 5, with 19 bases in between. This CDR3 reads CSVSRGQGGYGYTF. In nucleotides, the CDR3 is TGCAGCGTCTCCCGTGGGCAGGGTGGATATGGCTACACCTTC.

The chain recombines TRBV27 with TRBJ2-5; 8 bases are shared with TRBD2. The J segment lost 3 bases and the V segment lost 6 bases, leaving 18 bases of the junction unmatched. The CDR3 is 18 residues long. CDR1 and CDR2 (germline): MNHEY, SMNVEV (reference sequence). DNA for the CDR3: TGTGCCAGCAGCTCTCTTCAGCGGGGGATCTTAATCAAAGAGACCCAGTACTTC. Translated: CASSSLQRGILIKETQYF.

The chain has TRBV12-3 or TRBV12-4 and TRBJ2-4; perhaps TRBD2 as D (5 bases). V lost 3 bases and J lost 8, with 11 bases in between. The CDR3 runs to 13 residues. DNA for the CDR3: TGTGCCAGCAGTTTTGTAGGAGGTGACATTCAGTACTTC. This sequence encodes CASSFVGGDIQYF.

The chain couples TRBV20-1 to TRBJ2-5; D perhaps matches TRBD1 (6 bases). CDR1 DFQATT and CDR2 SNEGSKA come from the germline V gene (reference sequence). This CDR3 has 13 residues. Trimming took off 4 bases at V and 6 bases at J, with 15 bases between the two ends. The CDR3 reads CSATLPGAQTQYF. The CDR3 region has the DNA TGCAGTGCTACGCTCCCAGGGGCGCAGACCCAGTACTTC.

The V gene is TRBV12-3 or TRBV12-4, the J gene TRBJ1-2; D not certain. The CDR3 runs 17 residues. Trimming removed 1 base at V and 0 bases at J, with 15 bases between. The CDR3 protein is CASSLGRRDIPNYGYTF. In DNA form, the CDR3 reads TGTGCCAGCAGTTTAGGCAGGCGCGACATCCCTAACTATGGCTACACCTTC.

This clonotype was found a few times. The chain combines TRBV7-8 with TRBJ2-3; D remains ambiguous. Germline CDR1 is SGHVS and CDR2 is FQNEAQ. CDR3 length: 13 residues. Trimming pared 5 bases from V and 5 bases from J, leaving 11 bases between. DNA of the CDR3: TGTGCCAGCAGCGGAGCGCTCTTAGATACGCAGTATTTT. Residues: CASSGALLDTQYF.

The chain recombines TRBV7-9 with TRBJ1-2; no definite D call. Trimming left V 4 bases short and J 10 bases short, with 16 bases between. This CDR3 has 13 residues. In germline, CDR1 is SEHNR, CDR2 FQNEAQ (reference sequence). CDR3 protein: CASSSGLGYNYTF. The CDR3 nucleotides are TGTGCCAGCAGCTCAGGACTGGGATATAACTACACCTTC.

The chain is built from TRBV4-2 and TRBJ2-1; possible D gene TRBD2, 7 bases. Trimming cost V 7 bases and J 7 bases, with 23 bases left between them. Germline assignment: CDR1 LGHNA and CDR2 YNFKEQ. The CDR3 extends over 16 amino acids. CDR3 sequence: CASKNPLRGRGNEQFF. The CDR3 DNA reads TGTGCCAGCAAAAACCCCCTACGGGGGAGGGGGAATGAGCAGTTCTTC.

The chain couples TRBV10-3 to TRBJ2-5; 7 bases line up with TRBD1. This CDR3 spans 16 amino acids. Germline V CDR1 and CDR2: ENHRY, SYGVKD. V dropped 6 bases and J dropped 2; count of bases not matched to a gene: 12. Here the CDR3 reads CAISVTGWGRQETQYF. The CDR3 DNA reads TGTGCCATCAGCGTGACAGGGTGGGGACGGCAAGAGACCCAGTACTTC.

This chain connects TRBV4-2 to TRBJ2-1; 11 bases agree with TRBD2. V gave up 1 base and J gave up 5 bases; unmatched junction bases: 4. The CDR3 loop spans 16 amino acids. Looked up from germline, CDR1 is LGHNA and CDR2 is YNFKEQ. The CDR3 spells CASSQVLAGGHNEQFF. The CDR3 DNA follows: TGTGCCAGCAGCCAAGTTCTAGCGGGAGGTCACAATGAGCAGTTCTTC.

The chain recombines TRBV27 with TRBJ1-1; weak D call: TRBD1 (5 bases). The CDR3 covers 13 residues. Germline V lookup: CDR1 MNHEY, CDR2 SMNVEV (reference sequence). V lost 5 bases and J lost 3, with 10 bases in between. The DNA of the CDR3 is TGTGCCAGCAGTACCCTGGGGGACACTGAAGCTTTCTTT. This encodes CASSTLGDTEAFF.

For the CDR3, the DNA is TGTGCCAGCAGACTAGCGGGGGCCCCCGTGAGACCCGGGGAGCTGTTTTTT. This codes for CASRLAGAPVRPGELFF. The J gene is TRBJ2-2, the V gene TRBV12-3 or TRBV12-4, with 11 nucleotides matching TRBD2. The V and J ends lost 6 bases and 6 bases, in that order; junction bases with no gene match: 12. The CDR3 is 17 residues long.

This clonotype was recorded a few times. The rearrangement links TRBV24-1 to TRBJ2-1, with a tentative D call TRBD1 (6 bases). Trimming shortened V by 0 bases and J by 5 bases, and 13 bases separated the two germline ends. This CDR3 is 16 amino acids long. CDR1 KGHDR and CDR2 SFDVKD come from the germline V gene. In nucleotides, the CDR3 is TGTGCCACCAGTGATTTGCATGCAGGGGTCCACAATGAGCAGTTCTTC. Residues: CATSDLHAGVHNEQFF.

This chain joins TRBV4-1 and TRBJ1-5; D ambiguous. Germline V lookup: CDR1 MGHRA, CDR2 YSYEKL. Trimming left V 5 bases short and J 4 bases short, with 12 bases between. The CDR3 has 14 residues. The CDR3 bases are TGCGCCAGCAGCGCGGGCTTCATAAATCAGCCCCAGCATTTT. Translated, it gives CASSAGFINQPQHF.

This rearrangement joins TRBV7-9 to TRBJ2-4, with D perhaps TRBD2 (5 bases). This CDR3 comprises 15 residues. Trimming took off 3 bases at V and 13 bases at J, with 22 bases between the two ends. The germline V gene encodes CDR1 SEHNR and CDR2 FQNEAQ (reference sequence). The CDR3 coding sequence is TGTGCCAGCAGCTTGAGCGGACTGGCTTCGATGGAGCAGTACTTC. Translated: CASSLSGLASMEQYF.

Notes on this clonotype: One end of the junction varies from germline; a read error may be responsible. This chain uses TRBV5-1 with TRBJ2-7; D is uncertain. The DNA end lines up better with TRBJ2-5; the J call may be wrong. CDR1 and CDR2 (germline): SGHRS, YFSETQ. This CDR3 spans 13 amino acids. The CDR3 DNA follows: TGCGCCAACAGCTTGCAGCTCTCAGAGACCCAGTACTTC. Its translation: CANSLQLSETQYF.

The chain recombines TRBV4-1 with TRBJ2-1; no clear D gene. CDR3 length: 16 amino acids. Germline-derived CDR1 and CDR2 are MGHRA and YSYEKL. Deletions cut 2 bases from V and 2 bases from J, with 13 bases between. This chain's CDR3 is CASSQPRVSTYNEQFF. The CDR3 nucleotides read TGCGCCAGCAGCCAACCTAGGGTGAGCACCTACAATGAGCAGTTCTTC.

This clonotype came up once. This chain connects TRBV30 to TRBJ2-7; 11 bases fit TRBD1. The V segment lost 8 bases and the J segment 0 bases; nucleotides outside the gene matches: 6. The CDR3 loop spans 14 amino acids. From germline, CDR1 is GTSNPN and CDR2 SVGIG (reference sequence). CDR3 region: CARSGTGGSYEQYF. CDR3 bases: TGTGCCCGTTCGGGGACAGGGGGCTCCTACGAGCAGTACTTC.

This chain uses TRBV18 with TRBJ2-7; D is uncertain. The CDR3 is made up of 14 amino acids. V shed 2 bases and J shed 2 bases, with 10 bases lying between them. Germline V gene data show CDR1 as KGHSH and CDR2 as LQKENI. CDR3 residues: CASSPAAPAYEQYF. Here the CDR3 DNA reads TGTGCCAGCTCACCAGCCGCCCCGGCCTACGAGCAGTACTTC.